What follows are 22 T cell receptor beta chains derived from one specimen sequenced in a study of shared clonotypes between healthy human individuals. TCRdb's copy holds only in-frame clones and misses some; the assay was immunoSEQ multiplex PCR. The sample lists about 2,500,000 clones, 85% to 95% seen once, with over 0.12% in the top ten. The sequenced sample consisted of naive CD4+ T cells sorted from blood. As to subset: CD45RA+ positively selected. Receptors originate from a man aged 18 to 29 in good health.

The chain employs TRBV9 and TRBJ2-1; D gene uncertain. V was pared by 1 base and J by 4 bases, with 15 bases between. Germline CDR1 SGDLS, CDR2 YYNGEE. This CDR3 contains 16 residues. The CDR3 region has the DNA TGTGCCAGCAGCGTACTGGACCAATCCTATTACAATGAGCAGTTCTTC. This sequence encodes CASSVLDQSYYNEQFF.

V gene TRBV7-9 combines with J gene TRBJ2-1, with TRBD2 as a possible D gene (6 bases). This CDR3 region has 18 residues. Trimming shortened V by 1 base and J by 1 base, and 17 bases separated the two germline ends. The germline V gene has CDR1 SEHNR and CDR2 FQNEAQ (reference sequence). CDR3 residues: CASSLVSMAGRSYNEQFF. The CDR3 nucleotides read TGTGCCAGCAGCTTAGTGTCAATGGCGGGGAGATCCTACAATGAGCAGTTCTTC.

Worth noting for this clone: Other nucleotide sequences in the sample specify the same CDR3. The gene calls are TRBV6-5 and TRBJ1-2, with D maybe TRBD1 (6 bases). The CDR3 is made up of 13 amino acids. Germline V gene data show CDR1 as MNHEY and CDR2 as SVGAGI. V lost 4 bases to trimming and J lost 2 bases, with 8 bases between them. The CDR3, as DNA: TGTGCCAGCAGTTCCACAGGGAACTATGGCTACACCTTC. Amino acids: CASSSTGNYGYTF.

The chain carries TRBV15 and TRBJ2-5; 8 bases are shared with TRBD2. V shed 10 bases and J 1 base; nucleotides not matched to a gene: 14. Germline CDR1 is LNHNV and CDR2 is YYDKDF (reference sequence). The CDR3 runs to 16 residues. This CDR3 reads CASRKSGSWVQETQYF. Written as DNA, the CDR3 is TGTGCCAGCAGGAAAAGCGGGAGTTGGGTCCAAGAGACCCAGTACTTC.

The genes are TRBV9 and TRBJ2-3; perhaps TRBD2 as D (6 bases). CDR1 SGDLS and CDR2 YYNGEE come from the germline V gene. Trimming pared 4 bases from V and 4 bases from J, leaving 16 bases between. CDR3 length equals 15 residues. CDR3 region: CASSPPGGIADTQYF. The DNA of the CDR3 is TGTGCCAGCAGCCCCCCCGGGGGTATTGCAGATACGCAGTATTTT.

J is TRBJ1-1 and V is TRBV29-1; maybe TRBD1 (6 bases). Per the germline V gene, CDR1 is SQVTM and CDR2 is ANQGSEA. This CDR3 comprises 14 residues. V was pared by 2 bases and J by 4 bases, with 14 bases between. CDR3 sequence: CSVERTASSTEAFF. CDR3 sequence (DNA): TGCAGCGTTGAAAGGACAGCCTCGAGCACTGAAGCTTTCTTT.

For the CDR3, the DNA is TGTGCCAGCAGCCAGGGACAGGGTCCTAGGGAGCAGTACTTC. Encoded protein: CASSQGQGPREQYF. The chain employs TRBV11-2 and TRBJ2-7, with 9 nucleotides matching TRBD1. Trimming cost V 5 bases and J 7 bases; bases outside gene matches: 9. CDR1 and CDR2 from the germline V gene are SGHAT and FQNNGV. CDR3 length equals 14 residues.

The chain recombines TRBV7-3 with TRBJ1-2, with 9 positions matching TRBD1. The CDR3 is 12 amino acids. With 5 bases clipped from V and 7 bases from J, the junction kept 2 bases outside the gene matches. In germline, CDR1 is SGHTA, CDR2 FQGTGA. CDR3 sequence: CASSGGQGGYTF. Written as DNA, the CDR3 is TGTGCCAGCAGCGGGGGACAGGGTGGCTACACCTTC.

The J gene is TRBJ1-1, the V gene TRBV10-3; tentatively, D is TRBD1 (5 bases). The CDR3 length is 15 residues. With 4 bases removed from V and 1 base from J, the gap between germline ends came to 13 bases. Germline V gene lookup returns CDR1 ENHRY and CDR2 SYGVKD. The CDR3 DNA reads as TGTGCCATCAGTGGCCGGGGGGTGGAGAACACTGAAGCTTTCTTT. Its translation is CAISGRGVENTEAFF.

The V call is TRBV5-5, the J call TRBJ2-2, with 10 bases lining up with TRBD1. The trim removed 0 bases at V and 3 bases at J, leaving 5 bases unmatched. The CDR3 runs to 17 residues. Germline V lookup: CDR1 SGHKS, CDR2 YYEKEE (reference sequence). CDR3: CASSLAGTGVHTGELFF. CDR3 bases: TGTGCCAGCAGCTTGGCTGGGACAGGGGTACACACCGGGGAGCTGTTTTTT.

The V gene is TRBV5-4, the J gene TRBJ2-7; 14 positions match TRBD2. The CDR3 sequence is 15 residues long. With V trimmed by 3 bases and J by 6 bases, 5 bases remained unmatched. The V gene's germline CDR1 is SGHNT and CDR2 YYREEE (reference sequence). CDR3 sequence reads: CASSWTSGRLGEQYF. DNA of the CDR3: TGTGCCAGCAGCTGGACTAGCGGGAGGTTGGGCGAGCAGTACTTC. The full variable domain, its missing parts supplied by reference TRBV5-4 and TRBJ2-7, is ETGVTQSPTHLIKTRGQQVTLRCSSQSGHNTVSWYQQALGQGPQFIFQYYREEENGRGNFPPRFSGLQFPNYSSELNVNALELDDSALYLCASSWTSGRLGEQYFGPGTRLTVT.

Points on this clone: At the DNA level, this CDR3 is encoded by other sequences in the same sample as well. This sequence joins TRBV5-1 and TRBJ1-3; D uncertain. CDR3 length: 15 amino acids. The ends were cut back, 0 bases at V and 0 bases at J, with 7 bases in the middle. The germline gives CDR1 SGHRS, CDR2 YFSETQ. The CDR3 nucleotides are TGCGCCAGCAGCTTGGAAGGCTTCTCTGGAAACACCATATATTTT. It encodes CASSLEGFSGNTIYF.

The rearrangement joins TRBV2 to TRBJ2-2; TRBD1 matches 7 bases. CDR1 is SNHLY and CDR2 is FYNNEI in the germline V gene. The trim removed 1 base at V and 5 bases at J, leaving 4 bases unmatched. This CDR3 is built from 15 residues. CDR3 region: CASSEVGRGTGELFF. The DNA of the CDR3 is TGTGCCAGCAGTGAAGTGGGCAGGGGGACCGGGGAGCTGTTTTTT.

Turning to this clone: Other DNA sequences in the same sample also yield this CDR3. The chain joins TRBV10-3 to TRBJ1-4; unclear D gene. The CDR3 extends over 13 amino acids. V was clipped by 0 bases and J by 8 bases, with 7 bases between them. In germline, CDR1 is ENHRY, CDR2 SYGVKD. The chain's CDR3 is CAISESPGEKLFF. CDR3 DNA: TGTGCCATCAGTGAGTCACCCGGAGAAAAACTGTTTTTT.

The chain carries TRBV5-6 and TRBJ1-5; D ambiguous. Germline V gene sequence: CDR1 SGHDT, CDR2 YYEEEE. This CDR3 has 14 residues. With 3 bases removed from V and 3 bases from J, the gap between germline ends came to 10 bases. The CDR3 spells CASSSSTANQPQHF. The DNA of the CDR3 is TGTGCCAGCAGCTCGTCGACCGCCAATCAGCCCCAGCATTTT.

This chain links TRBV7-9 with TRBJ2-5, with D possibly matching TRBD2 (5 bases). Germline values: CDR1 SEHNR, CDR2 FQNEAQ (reference sequence). With 3 bases removed from V and 1 base from J, the gap between germline ends came to 12 bases. The CDR3 covers 15 residues. DNA for the CDR3: TGTGCCAGCAGCTTTGACTACGCCGCCCAAGAGACCCAGTACTTC. Its translation is CASSFDYAAQETQYF.

This chain links TRBV5-6 with TRBJ2-1, with D perhaps TRBD2 (6 bases). This CDR3 has 16 amino acids. Germline V gene lookup returns CDR1 SGHDT and CDR2 YYEEEE. V was pared by 5 bases and J by 1 base, with 16 bases between. CDR3 in DNA: TGTGCCAGCAGATCGAATCGGGGGAGGTCCTACAATGAGCAGTTCTTC. Translation: CASRSNRGRSYNEQFF.

The chain uses TRBV6-6 and TRBJ2-7; 12 bases are a match to TRBD2. V was pared by 5 bases and J by 3 bases, with 8 bases of the junction left unmatched. The CDR3 has 16 residues. The germline gives CDR1 MNHNY, CDR2 SVGAGI (reference sequence). The CDR3 protein is CASSTTPSGRDYEQYF. The CDR3 region has the DNA TGTGCCAGCAGTACCACCCCTAGCGGGAGGGACTACGAGCAGTACTTC.

This clone was seen only once. CDR3 residues: CASSGTQGNEQFF. CDR3 nucleotide sequence: TGCGCCAGCAGCGGGACACAGGGCAATGAGCAGTTCTTC. This chain connects TRBV5-1 to TRBJ2-1; D may be TRBD1 (6 bases). Trimming left V 4 bases short and J 6 bases short, with 11 bases between. This CDR3 comprises 13 residues. CDR1 is SGHRS and CDR2 is YFSETQ in the germline V gene.

The chain recombines TRBV28 with TRBJ2-2; TRBD1 agrees at 7 bases. This CDR3 spans 15 amino acids. Germline V gives CDR1 MDHEN, CDR2 SYDVKM. Trimming took 6 bases from V and 2 from J; bases not matched to a gene: 6. The CDR3 region is CASSAGTANTGELFF. DNA of the CDR3: TGTGCCAGCAGCGCCGGGACAGCTAACACCGGGGAGCTGTTTTTT.

The CDR3 coding sequence is TGTGCCAGCAGCTTTCTTCCGGGACTAGCGGGAGTGATAACCAATGAGCAGTTCTTC. Encoded protein: CASSFLPGLAGVITNEQFF. The J gene is TRBJ2-1, the V gene TRBV7-2; 14 bases line up with TRBD2. The germline CDR1 and CDR2 sequences are SGHTA and FQGNSA. The CDR3 is made up of 19 amino acids. V shed 3 bases, J shed 6 bases, and the junction held 13 bases outside the gene matches.

This chain uses TRBV28 with TRBJ1-4, with a possible D match to TRBD1 (5 bases). The CDR3 has 16 residues. CDR1 and CDR2 from the germline V gene are MDHEN and SYDVKM. Trimming took 5 bases from V and 7 from J, leaving 20 bases between them. The CDR3 DNA follows: TGTGCCAGCAGTGCCCTGGACGGCGAGGGGCTTGAAAAACTGTTTTTT. This translates into CASSALDGEGLEKLFF. Full variable domain (outside the CDR3, taken from reference TRBV28 and TRBJ1-4): DVKVTQSSRYLVKRTGEKVFLECVQDMDHENMFWYRQDPGLGLRLIYFSYDVKMKEKGDIPEGYSVSREKKERFSLILESASTNQTSMYLCASSALDGEGLEKLFFGSGTQLSVL.